The clone carrying this T cell receptor beta chain was detected many times. Antigen specificity is unknown. The entry originates in a study of CD8+CD57+ T cells in acquired aplastic anemia. Looking at the study overall: DNA from sorted CD4+ and CD8+ cells averaged around 3 ug. Roughly 11 million reads were obtained on average for healthy donor CD4+ cells.

Findings and caveats of the study: Approximately 30 was the count of CD8+ CDR3 sequences that patients shared with controls. Researchers reported that CD8+ Simpson's diversity was not significantly different in patients versus controls.

TCR beta VDJ and CDR3 profiles were obtained from a genomic DNA template. From the reads, TCRdb called clonotypes with MiXCR, one entry per CDR3 protein. The table shows under 200,000 distinct CDR3 sequences, with around 40% occurring only once. Germline CDR1 and CDR2: SGHRS and YFSETQ. The CDR3 sequence is 16 residues long. Trimming stripped 0 bases from V and 3 bases from J, with 15 bases between. The sample was sorted CD4+, CD8+, or CD8+CD57+ T cells (not recorded which) from PBMCs. The origin of this receptor is a human donor in good health. V is TRBV5-1 and J is TRBJ2-5; perhaps TRBD2 as D (6 bases). The CDR3 reads CASSLEEGWGKETQYF. DNA for the CDR3: TGCGCCAGCAGCTTGGAGGAGGGTTGGGGGAAAGAGACCCAGTACTTC.